This T cell receptor (beta chain) was identified in a study of shared clonotypes between healthy human individuals. Study conclusions and caveats: Incomplete sequencing of sorted subsets was indicated by rarefaction despite large depth.

The authors divided CD4+ cells into CD45RA+ naive and CD45RA-negative memory subsets. The germline gives CDR1 SEHNR, CDR2 FQNEAQ (reference sequence). Trimming cost V 1 base and J 8 bases, with 6 bases left between them. The CDR3 covers 12 residues. Sequencing used immunoSEQ multiplex PCR; TCRdb keeps in-frame clones, though not all of them. The sample contains roughly 2.6 million clones, around 90% of which appear only once. As concerns this clone: The antigen remains unidentified.

This sequence was found in a young man in good health. The chain couples TRBV7-9 to TRBJ1-3, with D uncertain. The sequencing sample was made of naive CD4+ T cells sorted from blood. The subset denotes: CD45RA+ positively selected. DNA for the CDR3: TGTGCCAGCAGCTTAGGAGAGTACACCATATATTTT. Translation gives CASSLGEYTIYF.